This TCR beta chain was identified in a study of blood T cell repertoires in COVID-19. The data were produced by immunoSEQ multiplex PCR, yet TCRdb's version contains in-frame clones alone and is incomplete. The table has over 300,000 clones, around 92% seen once. J lost 3 bases, V lost 2 bases, and 3 bases had no gene match. The germline CDR1 and CDR2 sequences are MDHEN and SYDVKM. The CDR3 runs to 14 residues. Sequencing was performed on peripheral blood. This receptor was obtained from a man aged 35-49 years with acute or convalescent COVID-19. This chain links TRBV28 with TRBJ2-7; 8 bases are a match to TRBD1. The CDR3 sequence is CASSLVTGDYEQYF. For the CDR3, the DNA is TGTGCCAGCAGTTTAGTGACAGGGGACTACGAGCAGTACTTC. The full variable domain, its missing parts supplied by reference TRBV28 and TRBJ2-7, is DVKVTQSSRYLVKRTGEKVFLECVQDMDHENMFWYRQDPGLGLRLIYFSYDVKMKEKGDIPEGYSVSREKKERFSLILESASTNQTSMYLCASSLVTGDYEQYFGPGTRLTVT.